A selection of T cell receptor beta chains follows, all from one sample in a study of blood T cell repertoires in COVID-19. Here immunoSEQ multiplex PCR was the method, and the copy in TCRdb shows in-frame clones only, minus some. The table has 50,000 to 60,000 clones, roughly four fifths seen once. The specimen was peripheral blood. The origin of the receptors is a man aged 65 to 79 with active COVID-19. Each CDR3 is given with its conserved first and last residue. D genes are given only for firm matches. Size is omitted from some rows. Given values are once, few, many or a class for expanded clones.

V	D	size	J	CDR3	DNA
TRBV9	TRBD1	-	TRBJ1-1	CASSVAGTGYTEAFF	TGTGCCAGCAGCGTAGCCGGGACAGGGTACACTGAAGCTTTCTTT
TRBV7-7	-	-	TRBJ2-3	CASSFSPGDTQYF	TGTGCCAGCAGCTTCAGCCCGGGAGATACGCAGTATTTT
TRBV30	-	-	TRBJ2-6	CAWSVLGAGANVLTF	TGTGCCTGGAGTGTACTGGGAGCAGGGGCCAACGTCCTGACTTTC
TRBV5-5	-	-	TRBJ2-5	CASSFRGTETQYF	TGTGCCAGCAGCTTCCGGGGGACGGAGACCCAGTACTTC
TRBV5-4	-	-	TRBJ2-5	CASSHRGGPGAQYF	TGTGCCAGCAGCCACCGAGGGGGACCCGGAGCCCAGTACTTC
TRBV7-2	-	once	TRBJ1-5	CASSPHRNQPQHF	TGTGCCAGCAGCCCCCACAGGAATCAGCCCCAGCATTTT
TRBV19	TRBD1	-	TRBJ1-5	CASSIDRLGQGSRRQPQHF	TGTGCCAGTAGTATAGACCGCCTCGGACAGGGATCACGCCGTCAGCCCCAGCATTTT
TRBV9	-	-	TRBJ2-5	CASSASTPGTQYF	TGTGCCAGCAGCGCCTCAACCCCCGGGACCCAGTACTTC
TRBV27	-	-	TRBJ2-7	CASSLGRSYEQYF	TGTGCCAGCAGTTTGGGCAGGTCCTACGAGCAGTACTTC
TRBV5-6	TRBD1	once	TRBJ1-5	CASSFLAGQLEQPQHF	TGTGCCAGCAGCTTCTTGGCGGGACAGCTCGAGCAGCCCCAGCATTTT
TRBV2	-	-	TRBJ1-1	CASIGGGAEAFF	TGTGCCAGCATCGGAGGAGGCGCTGAAGCTTTCTTT
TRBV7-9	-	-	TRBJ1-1	CASSRGSGFTEAFF	TGTGCCAGCAGCCGGGGTTCGGGGTTCACTGAAGCTTTCTTT
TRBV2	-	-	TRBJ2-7	CASRDSPYEQYF	TGTGCCAGCAGGGACAGCCCCTACGAGCAGTACTTC
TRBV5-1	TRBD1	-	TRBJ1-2	CASSLAGGKGYTF	TGCGCCAGCAGCTTGGCAGGGGGTAAGGGCTACACCTTC
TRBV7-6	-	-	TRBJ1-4	CASSLARVGEKLFF	TGTGCCAGCAGCTTAGCCAGGGTCGGTGAAAAACTGTTTTTT
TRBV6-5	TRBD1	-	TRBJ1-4	CASTRQGHSEKLFF	TGTGCCAGCACTAGACAGGGGCATTCTGAAAAACTGTTTTTT
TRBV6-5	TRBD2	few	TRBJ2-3	CASSYGGGAPDTQYF	TGTGCCAGCAGTTATGGCGGGGGGGCCCCAGATACGCAGTATTTT
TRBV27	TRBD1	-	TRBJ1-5	CASRGQADSNQPQHF	TGTGCCAGCAGGGGACAGGCCGATAGCAATCAGCCCCAGCATTTT
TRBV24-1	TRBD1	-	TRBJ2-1	CATSDLRQGAGNEQFF	TGTGCCACCAGTGATCTAAGACAGGGGGCTGGTAATGAGCAGTTCTTC
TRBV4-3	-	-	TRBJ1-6	CASSQDGGVSPLHF	TGCGCCAGCAGCCAAGATGGAGGGGTCTCACCCCTCCACTTT
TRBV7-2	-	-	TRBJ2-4	CASSLSGSDIQYF	TGTGCCAGCAGCTTATCCGGGTCGGACATTCAGTACTTC